This T cell receptor beta chain was sequenced in a study of cytomegalovirus exposure and HLA in healthy donors. General study points: It emerged from a later analysis that several of the most significant clusters appeared to be linked to common viral pathogens. CMV serostatus stood as the only immune exposure information on hand. In a later analysis, HLA-associated TCR beta chains were more clonally expanded than equally common others.

Details on this clone: Antigen: not known.

Primers: 60 Vbeta forward and 13 Jbeta reverse. The protocol was immunoSEQ multiplex PCR, while the TCRdb copy is restricted to in-frame clones and leaves out a portion. This sample has 80,000 to 100,000 clones, with 74% found just once. The CDR3 is made up of 13 amino acids. Germline-derived CDR1 and CDR2 are MNHEY and SVGAGI. Trimming took 2 bases from V and 2 from J, leaving 4 bases between them. This receptor was obtained from a man aged 30 to 39 in good health and CMV-seropositive. This sequence joins TRBV6-5 and TRBJ2-1, with D unresolved. Input material: PBMCs. CDR3 protein: CASSYDTYNEQFF. The CDR3 nucleotides read TGTGCCAGCAGTTACGACACCTACAATGAGCAGTTCTTC.